The 3 T cell receptor beta chains below all came from one sample that was sequenced in a study of T-cell reconstitution after alpha-beta-depleted transplantation in children. Preparation of the TCRbeta library involved a method that used unique molecular identifiers. From the PCR reads, TCRdb called clonotypes with MiXCR, one entry per CDR3 protein. The sample shows about 610,000 distinct CDR3 sequences, roughly a tenth of them seen only once. This specimen consisted of PBMCs from the stem cell graft donor, obtained from the stem cell graft. These TCRs come from a human donor who donated a stem cell graft to a child with acute myeloid leukemia.

This clonotype was seen a handful of times. The rearrangement joins TRBV5-1 to TRBJ1-1; D not certain. Germline values: CDR1 SGHRS, CDR2 YFSETQ. The CDR3 has 14 residues. V was cut by 2 bases and J by 2 bases, with 10 bases left in between. CDR3 in DNA: TGCGCCAGCAGCTTAAAGGAGATTAACACTGAAGCTTTCTTT. It yields the protein CASSLKEINTEAFF.

This clonotype has more than one count but fewer than ten. The chain links TRBV20-1 to TRBJ2-7; a possible D gene is TRBD1 (5 bases). The V end lost 8 bases, the J end lost 0 bases, and 20 bases lay between the germline ends. The CDR3 totals 15 residues. CDR1 DFQATT and CDR2 SNEGSKA come from the germline V gene (reference sequence). CDR3 amino acids: CSPVEDSLPSYEQYF. The CDR3 DNA follows: TGCAGTCCCGTAGAAGACAGTCTACCCTCCTACGAGCAGTACTTC.

This clonotype turned up a few times. The V gene is TRBV30, the J gene TRBJ2-7; D is uncertain. Trimming removed 2 bases from V and 3 bases from J, with 8 bases in between. The CDR3 runs 12 residues. Germline lookup yields CDR1 GTSNPN and CDR2 SVGIG (reference sequence). CDR3 DNA: TGTGCCTGGAGTTTCCGCGACTACGAGCAGTACTTC. Encoded protein: CAWSFRDYEQYF.